This TCR beta chain appears in the sequencing data of a study of blood T cells in healthy people across ages. Whole-study findings and limits: More naive CD4+ cells and higher diversity marked long-lived donors relative to aged donors. Strong correlation linked observed beta diversity and percent naive T cells.

This clonotype was counted a few times. Its antigen remains unidentified. The second PCR ran about 6 to 12 cycles with a sample-barcoded 5' primer and J-beta primers. TCRdb processed the 5' RACE reads anew with MiXCR; each CDR3 protein has one entry. The sample lists about 580,000 distinct CDR3 sequences; roughly 48% were seen once. The receptor was derived from an older man in good health. The material sequenced was blood.

As DNA, the CDR3 is TGTGCCAGCAGCTTAGCGTTGCGGGAGGCTGGCAATGAGCAGTTCTTC. Its translation is CASSLALREAGNEQFF. V usage is TRBV7-9 and J usage is TRBJ2-1; TRBD2 aligns across 8 bases. Germline CDR1 is SEHNR and CDR2 is FQNEAQ (reference sequence). The V and J ends lost 0 bases and 6 bases, in that order; junction bases with no gene match: 7. CDR3 size: 16 residues.